Listed below are T cell receptor beta chains from one sample, sequenced in a study of cytomegalovirus exposure and HLA in healthy donors. Assay used: immunoSEQ multiplex PCR; TCRdb lists only in-frame clones, some missing. The sample lists some 140,000 clones, over 60% occurring once. Sample: PBMCs. The receptors stem from a man aged 35 to 55 in good health and CMV-seronegative. Both conserved end residues are part of each CDR3. Fields, in order: D gene, clone size, J gene, V gene, CDR3 DNA, CDR3 protein. The D gene is left open where the match is weak. Rows may omit the clone size; those that give it use once, few, many or a size class.

TRBD2	few	TRBJ2-2	TRBV10-3	TGTGCCATCAGCCGGGGACTAGCGGTGAACACCGGGGAGCTGTTTTTT	CAISRGLAVNTGELFF
-	few	TRBJ1-2	TRBV5-4	TGTGCCAGCAGCTTGCCAGGGCAGGGGCTTGGCTACACCTTC	CASSLPGQGLGYTF
TRBD1	few	TRBJ1-4	TRBV6-7	TGTGCCAGCACCCCTCCAGGACAGGCGACTAATGAAAAACTGTTTTTT	CASTPPGQATNEKLFF
-	-	TRBJ1-5	TRBV12-2	TGTGCAAGTCGCTTAGAGGGGGTAGCTGGCAATCAGCCCCAGCATTTT	CASRLEGVAGNQPQHF
-	-	TRBJ2-3	TRBV6-5	TGTGCCAGCAGTTACTTTAGTCGTGGCACAGATACGCAGTATTTT	CASSYFSRGTDTQYF
-	-	TRBJ1-2	TRBV2	TGTGCCAGCAGTGACCCCAGGGCCGGGGGCTACACCTTC	CASSDPRAGGYTF
-	once	TRBJ1-3	TRBV2	TGTGCCAGCAGCGCCACGGCGGCGGGAAACACCATATATTTT	CASSATAAGNTIYF
-	-	TRBJ1-4	TRBV6-6	TGTGCCAGCAGTTACCAGGGAAGTAATGAAAAACTGTTTTTT	CASSYQGSNEKLFF
-	-	TRBJ2-5	TRBV6-5	TGTGCCAGCAGTTACCGGAGGGGAAGCTCAGAGACCCAGTACTTC	CASSYRRGSSETQYF
-	once	TRBJ2-1	TRBV27	TGTGCCAGCAGTTTATTCAGCTCCTACAATGAGCAGTTCTTC	CASSLFSSYNEQFF
-	-	TRBJ2-1	TRBV27	TGTGCCAGCCCACTTCCTCCCTACAATGAGCAGTTCTTC	CASPLPPYNEQFF
-	-	TRBJ1-2	TRBV30	TGTGCCTGCGACAGGCCCGGCTACACCTTC	CACDRPGYTF
TRBD1	-	TRBJ2-3	TRBV29-1	TGCAGCGCGGGCGGTGAGACAGGGGGTTTCACAGATACGCAGTATTTT	CSAGGETGGFTDTQYF
-	-	TRBJ2-6	TRBV9	TGTGCCAGCAGCCTACAGAGCTCTGGGGCCAACGTCCTGACTTTC	CASSLQSSGANVLTF
TRBD2	-	TRBJ2-3	TRBV29-1	TGCAGCGTCGGGGACTATTTGGGCACAGATACGCAGTATTTT	CSVGDYLGTDTQYF
TRBD1	-	TRBJ2-7	TRBV27	TGTGCCAGCACCCCCCAGGCAGGGGGATCCTACGAGCAGTACTTC	CASTPQAGGSYEQYF
TRBD2	few	TRBJ2-7	TRBV27	TGTGCCAGCAGTTACGCGGGGGGGATGATATACGAGCAGTACTTC	CASSYAGGMIYEQYF
TRBD1	-	TRBJ1-2	TRBV18	TGTGCCAGCTCACTTGACAGGGACTATGGCTACACCTTC	CASSLDRDYGYTF
-	-	TRBJ1-1	TRBV6-5	TGTGCCAGCAGTTCCGGGATAAAGATCCACACTGAAGCTTTCTTT	CASSSGIKIHTEAFF
TRBD1	medium-sized	TRBJ1-5	TRBV30	TGTGCCTGGAGTGTCGAACAGGGGCCAGGGGGGCCCCAGCATTTT	CAWSVEQGPGGPQHF
-	-	TRBJ2-3	TRBV7-9	TGTGCCAGCATCTTACGGGGAGCTAGCACAGATACGCAGTATTTT	CASILRGASTDTQYF
-	few	TRBJ1-1	TRBV19	TGTGCCAGTAGTTGGGCAGGGGTTACTGAAGCTTTCTTT	CASSWAGVTEAFF
-	-	TRBJ1-2	TRBV6-1	TGTGCCAGCAGGCGGGGTATAGATGGCTACACCTTC	CASRRGIDGYTF
TRBD1	-	TRBJ2-7	TRBV5-1	TGCGCCAGCAGCCGGGACAGCTACGAGCAGTACTTC	CASSRDSYEQYF
TRBD2	-	TRBJ2-7	TRBV30	TGTGCCTGGAGAGCCTGGAGCGGGACTTCCTACGAGCAGTACTTC	CAWRAWSGTSYEQYF
-	-	TRBJ2-1	TRBV30	TGTGCCTGGAGTCTGGCAGGCTTGCCTCAGTTCTTC	CAWSLAGLPQFF
-	-	TRBJ2-4	TRBV11-2	TGTGCCAGCAGCTTACTCCGGGGGGCCAAAAACATTCAGTACTTC	CASSLLRGAKNIQYF
-	-	TRBJ1-3	TRBV6-4	TGTGCCAGCAGTGTTTCCCTGTTCTCTGGAAACACCATATATTTT	CASSVSLFSGNTIYF
TRBD1	-	TRBJ1-2	TRBV4-3	TGCGCCAGCAGCCAAGATTGGGCAGGGGGCGCTTATGGCTACACCTTC	CASSQDWAGGAYGYTF
-	-	TRBJ2-6	TRBV19	TGTGCCAGTAGTAAGGGGTCGGATGTCAACGTCCTGACTTTC	CASSKGSDVNVLTF
TRBD1	once	TRBJ1-3	TRBV7-2	TGTGCCAGCAGCTTAGGGGGACAGCGAAACACCATATATTTT	CASSLGGQRNTIYF
-	-	TRBJ1-2	TRBV4-3	TGCGCCAGCAGCCAAGATGGGGGCTCTAACTATGGCTACACCTTC	CASSQDGGSNYGYTF
TRBD1	-	TRBJ2-2	TRBV5-1	TGCGCCAGCAGCCTACAGGGGACCGGGGAGCTGTTTTTT	CASSLQGTGELFF
-	-	TRBJ1-1	TRBV19	TGTGCCACCCTAGGGGATATCAACACTGAAGCTTTCTTT	CATLGDINTEAFF
-	-	TRBJ2-7	TRBV5-1	TGCGCCAGCAGCTTGGCAGCGGATAAAATCTACGAGCAGTACTTC	CASSLAADKIYEQYF
TRBD1	-	TRBJ2-1	TRBV5-4	TGTGCCAGCACTACCGGGACAGGGTTTAGCAATGAGCAGTTCTTC	CASTTGTGFSNEQFF
TRBD2	few	TRBJ2-2	TRBV4-1	TGCGCCAGCACTCGTGGGACTAGCGGAGATCGGGCCGGGGAGCTGTTTTTT	CASTRGTSGDRAGELFF
-	-	TRBJ2-7	TRBV6-5	TGTGCCAGCAGTTACACAGGGGGGGTCCGGGGGGAGCAGTACTTC	CASSYTGGVRGEQYF
TRBD2	-	TRBJ2-1	TRBV5-1	TGCGCCAGCAGCTTGGGGGGGGGCTCCTACAATGAGCAGTTCTTC	CASSLGGGSYNEQFF
TRBD1	-	TRBJ2-3	TRBV19	TGTGCCAGTAGTATAGACCACAGGGGATATACAGATACGCAGTATTTT	CASSIDHRGYTDTQYF
TRBD1	few	TRBJ1-1	TRBV5-5	TGTGCCAGCAGCCTAACAGGGGACGGTACTGAAGCTTTCTTT	CASSLTGDGTEAFF
TRBD2	few	TRBJ2-7	TRBV7-9	TGTGCCAGCAGCCCCCTAGCGGCCCTCTACGAGCAGTACTTC	CASSPLAALYEQYF